This is a list of T cell receptor beta chains from one sample in a study of response to subunit inactivated influenza vaccine. TCRdb independently ran MiXCR on the RT-PCR reads; one entry per CDR3 protein. The data hold 600,000 to 850,000 distinct CDR3 sequences, with approximately 14% observed a single time. The sequences come from PBMCs from blood, collected 14 days before vaccination. Every receptor here comes from a man aged 50 or older who received an inactivated influenza vaccine. Each CDR3 is given with its conserved first and last residue. A D gene is named only where the DNA matches it firmly. The size entry is marked missing in some rows and otherwise reads once, few, many or a size class.

many	TRBV9	TRBJ2-7	.	CASSYRPVTRVIYEQYF	TGTGCCAGCAGCTACCGGCCGGTGACTAGAGTCATCTACGAGCAGTACTTC
.	TRBV5-6	TRBJ2-3	.	CASSWGTQGDTQYF	TGTGCCAGCAGCTGGGGGACCCAGGGTGATACGCAGTATTTT
few	TRBV4-2	TRBJ2-4	TRBD1	CASSQTYGQENNIQYF	TGTGCCAGCAGCCAGACCTATGGACAGGAAAATAACATTCAGTACTTC
few	TRBV29-1	TRBJ2-5	.	CSVDQGRKTQYF	TGCAGCGTTGACCAGGGGCGGAAGACCCAGTACTTC
.	TRBV20-1	TRBJ2-7	.	CSARGGHEQYF	TGCAGTGCTAGAGGGGGGCACGAGCAGTACTTC
.	TRBV2	TRBJ2-7	.	CASSPVEALMEQYF	TGTGCCAGCAGTCCGGTGGAGGCTCTCATGGAGCAGTACTTC
many	TRBV7-2	TRBJ2-5	.	CASSLSGRGRETQYF	TGTGCCAGCAGCTTATCCGGGAGAGGTCGAGAGACCCAGTACTTC
few	TRBV6-5	TRBJ1-2	.	CVSGAGYGYTF	TGTGTATCGGGGGCAGGCTATGGCTACACCTTC
many	TRBV29-1	TRBJ2-1	.	CSVESSYNEQFF	TGCAGCGTTGAGTCGTCCTACAATGAGCAGTTCTTC
few	TRBV4-1	TRBJ1-1	.	CASSQLGVEAFF	TGCGCCAGCAGCCAACTGGGGGTAGAGGCTTTCTTT
few	TRBV5-1	TRBJ1-2	.	CASSPTRGSGYTF	TGCGCCAGCAGCCCGACCAGGGGAAGTGGCTACACCTTC
few	TRBV7-9	TRBJ2-5	.	CASSRSSGTLYETQYF	TGTGCCAGCAGCCGATCTTCCGGGACACTTTACGAGACCCAGTACTTC
few	TRBV5-1	TRBJ2-5	TRBD2	CASSSSGVQETQYF	TGCGCCAGCAGCTCTAGCGGGGTCCAAGAGACCCAGTACTTC
few	TRBV15	TRBJ2-1	TRBD1	CATSSPGTGKEQFF	TGTGCCACCAGCAGTCCCGGGACAGGGAAAGAGCAGTTCTTC
.	TRBV6-1	TRBJ1-2	.	CASRPTTGFYGYTF	TGTGCCAGCAGACCAACTACAGGGTTCTATGGCTACACCTTC
few	TRBV5-1	TRBJ2-1	TRBD2	CASSLWDYNNEQFF	TGCGCCAGCAGCTTATGGGACTATAACAATGAGCAGTTCTTC
few	TRBV29-1	TRBJ2-1	.	CSVATGSSYNEQFF	TGCAGCGTGGCAACAGGGAGCTCCTACAATGAGCAGTTCTTC
few	TRBV27	TRBJ2-1	.	CASSLLASGAPAEQFF	TGTGCCAGCAGTTTATTAGCTTCGGGGGCCCCGGCTGAGCAGTTCTTC